This T cell receptor (beta chain) is drawn from a study of regulatory T cells in long-lasting Graves disease. Notes on the study in general: The study found TRBV28, TRBJ1-2 and TRBJ2-5 favored in persistent disease.

The germline V gene encodes CDR1 MNHNS and CDR2 SASEGT. Trimming shortened V by 4 bases and J by 3 bases, and 3 bases separated the two germline ends. This CDR3 contains 12 residues. Many counts were recorded for this clonotype. The antigen remains undetermined. Through Arm-PCR of CDR3 regions and iRepertoire HTBI primers, TCR beta libraries were built. TCRdb passed the multiplex PCR reads through MiXCR, listing each CDR3 protein once. The sample holds a few hundred thousand distinct CDR3 sequences, 15% to 20% seen once. Time point meaning: newly diagnosed GD, antithyroid drugs for less than 3 months. Extracted RNA from PBMCs served as the source of the TCR library. The same sample was also studied in work on T cells in Graves' hyperthyroidism and ophthalmopathy. From that second work: First-round RT-PCR of the TCR CDR3 relied on the HTBI primer set.

The sequence came from a woman aged 18-35 years with Graves disease. This specimen consisted of peripheral blood mononuclear cells (PBMCs), obtained at new diagnosis, from a patient treated with antithyroid drugs. The chain links TRBV6-1 to TRBJ2-2, with D unclear. CDR3: CASSVYTGELFF. The CDR3 nucleotides read TGTGCCAGCAGTGTGTACACCGGGGAGCTGTTTTTT.